The sequence of this T cell receptor (beta chain) was determined in a study of T-cell memory formation after mild COVID-19. The wider study: The TCR clusters were mostly specific to one donor. Study-wide findings and caveats: The study found balanced CD4/CD8 in clones contracting day 15 to 85 and a CD4+ lean in later expanders. Mainly in CM and EM were contracting CD4+ clones; CD8+ were in EMRA.

This clonotype was counted a few times. Its antigen is still unknown. TCRdb reprocessed the 5' RACE reads via MiXCR and lists one record per CDR3 protein. In the table there are 550,000 to 600,000 distinct CDR3 sequences, about 20% of which are singletons. Germline CDR1 is MNHEY and CDR2 is SMNVEV (reference sequence). The CDR3 is 13 residues long. The V gene lost 7 bases and the J gene lost 2 bases, with 11 bases spanning the gap. This rearrangement joins TRBV27 to TRBJ2-5, with no clear D. The origin of this receptor is an adult woman who had mild COVID-19 (a few samples of this study predate the infection). Cell type and time point are not known. Material for sequencing was PBMCs or a T cell subset sorted from them (not recorded which). The CDR3 is CASKPNLQETQYF. The CDR3, as DNA: TGTGCCAGCAAACCGAACTTACAAGAGACCCAGTACTTC.